The 21 T cell receptor beta chains below all came from one sample that was sequenced in a study. TCRdb re-derived calls from the RT-PCR reads in MiXCR, one entry per CDR3 protein. The top ten hold just over 3.5% of the sample, which has about 700,000 distinct CDR3 sequences, 14% seen once. Sequenced material: memory CD4+ T cells from blood. Receptor source: a female donor in good health, serving as a healthy control.

A few counts support this clonotype. This chain uses TRBV20-1 with TRBJ2-7, with a tentative D call TRBD2 (6 bases). The J call is uncertain, as TRBJ2-1 better fits the DNA end. CDR3 size: 15 residues. The germline CDR1 and CDR2 sequences are DFQATT and SNEGSKA (reference sequence). The CDR3 DNA reads as TGCAGTGCTAGTTCCCCCGGGAGATTCGCCTACGAGCAGTTCTTC. Its translation: CSASSPGRFAYEQFF.

This clonotype has ten or more counts. This chain connects TRBV29-1 to TRBJ1-1, with a possible D match to TRBD1 (6 bases). V was pared by 6 bases and J by 1 base, with 12 bases between. Germline V CDR1 and CDR2: SQVTM, ANQGSEA. The CDR3 contains 13 residues. CDR3 sequence reads: CSVPRQENTEAFF. CDR3 DNA: TGCAGCGTCCCCCGACAGGAGAACACTGAAGCTTTCTTT.

This clonotype was seen repeatedly, ten times or more. This chain uses TRBV11-1 with TRBJ2-3; 7 bases map to TRBD1. V trimming: 3 bases; J trimming: 3 bases; junction bases outside the gene matches: 6. The germline gives CDR1 SGHAT, CDR2 FQDESV (reference sequence). The CDR3 extends over 15 amino acids. The CDR3 DNA follows: TGTGCCAGCAGCTTTTCCGGGACAGAAACAGATACGCAGTATTTT. It specifies CASSFSGTETDTQYF. Full variable domain (missing parts from reference TRBV11-1 and TRBJ2-3): EAEVAQSPRYKITEKSQAVAFWCDPISGHATLYWYRQILGQGPELLVQFQDESVVDDSQLPKDRFSAERLKGVDSTLKIQPAELGDSAMYLCASSFSGTETDTQYFGPGTRLTVL.

The chain combines TRBV2 with TRBJ1-2; D ambiguous. The CDR3 length is 13 residues. V was cut by 8 bases and J by 7 bases, with 17 bases left in between. Per germline, CDR1 SNHLY and CDR2 FYNNEI. The CDR3 DNA is TGTGCCAGCGAGACAAACGGTGGACGTGGCTACACCTTC. It yields the protein CASETNGGRGYTF. The variable domain in full, with the rest retrieved from reference TRBV2 and TRBJ1-2, is EPEVTQTPSHQVTQMGQEVILRCVPISNHLYFYWYRQILGQKVEFLVSFYNNEISEKSEIFDDQFSVERPDGSNFTLKIRSTKLEDSAMYFCASETNGGRGYTFGSGTRLTVV.

This clonotype has a handful of counts. The chain joins TRBV28 to TRBJ2-1; 14 nucleotides agree with TRBD2. Per the germline V gene, CDR1 is MDHEN and CDR2 is SYDVKM. The junction had 3 bases not matched to a gene; V was cut back by 5 bases and J by 0 bases. This CDR3 contains 17 residues. Written as DNA, the CDR3 is TGTGCCAGCAGTGGGACTAGCGGGAGTAGCTCCTACAATGAGCAGTTCTTC. Translating it yields CASSGTSGSSSYNEQFF.

This clonotype was seen many times. The chain has TRBV29-1 and TRBJ1-5; TRBD1 is a possible D gene (6 bases). The CDR3 is made up of 13 amino acids. Germline V lookup: CDR1 SQVTM, CDR2 ANQGSEA. V shed 5 bases and J shed 3 bases, with 11 bases lying between them. The DNA of the CDR3 is TGCAGCGTTCGGCAGGGACACAATCAGCCCCAGCATTTT. This encodes CSVRQGHNQPQHF.

The chain carries TRBV7-8 and TRBJ1-4, with D unresolved. The V gene's germline CDR1 is SGHVS and CDR2 FQNEAQ. V was cut by 3 bases and J by 8 bases, with 22 bases left in between. The CDR3 has 17 amino acids. CDR3 amino acids: CASSFRPFSGRGEKLFF. The CDR3 DNA is TGTGCCAGCAGCTTCCGACCCTTCTCTGGTAGAGGGGAAAAACTGTTTTTT.

This clonotype was seen a single time. A much larger clonotype is one base distant, so this may be a read error. The chain is built from TRBV15 and TRBJ1-2, with 7 bases identical to TRBD1. Germline V lookup: CDR1 LNHNV, CDR2 YYDKDF (reference sequence). This CDR3 spans 14 amino acids. The trim removed 2 bases at V and 8 bases at J, leaving 8 bases unmatched. CDR3 amino acids: CATSRSATGLGYTF. The DNA of the CDR3 is TGTGCCACCAGCAGATCGGCGACAGGGCTGGGCTACACCTTC.

This clonotype was observed many times. This chain joins TRBV29-1 and TRBJ1-1; 10 bases line up with TRBD1. The CDR3 is 13 amino acids. Germline CDR1 is SQVTM and CDR2 is ANQGSEA. The V and J ends lost 6 bases and 3 bases, in that order; junction bases with no gene match: 4. CDR3: CSVPGTGDTEAFF. The CDR3 bases are TGCAGCGTCCCCGGGACAGGGGACACTGAAGCTTTCTTT.

The rearrangement uses TRBV28 and TRBJ2-1, with TRBD2 identical over 9 bases. Germline CDR1 and CDR2: MDHEN and SYDVKM. V was clipped by 7 bases and J by 5 bases; unmatched bases: 6. This CDR3 spans 14 amino acids. CDR3 DNA sequence: TGTGCCAGCACCGCGGGAGGGCTACACAATGAGCAGTTCTTC. Protein product: CASTAGGLHNEQFF.

The J gene is TRBJ2-5, the V gene TRBV12-3 or TRBV12-4, with TRBD1 matching over 7 bases. The CDR3 runs 14 residues. V was pared by 4 bases and J by 11 bases, with 13 bases of the junction left unmatched. CDR3 DNA sequence: TGTGCCAGCAGTTCCATTAAAGGGGGCCGGAATCAGTACTTC. Amino acid sequence: CASSSIKGGRNQYF.

Only a few counts were recorded for this clonotype. J is TRBJ1-5 and V is TRBV24-1, with a weak D call TRBD1 (5 bases). This CDR3 region has 15 residues. In germline, CDR1 is KGHDR, CDR2 SFDVKD. V was clipped by 7 bases and J by 1 base, with 13 bases between them. CDR3 protein: CATSTPGGSNQPQHF. CDR3 nucleotides: TGTGCCACCAGCACCCCGGGGGGGAGCAATCAGCCCCAGCATTTT.

There are many counts of this clonotype. The gene calls are TRBV5-1 and TRBJ2-3; D gene uncertain. The germline V gene has CDR1 SGHRS and CDR2 YFSETQ. This CDR3 region has 16 residues. Trimming took off 2 bases at V and 2 bases at J, with 15 bases between the two ends. The CDR3 spells CASSLGLVDSTDTQYF. As DNA, the CDR3 is TGCGCCAGCAGCTTAGGGCTAGTAGACTCCACAGATACGCAGTATTTT.

This clonotype showed up just a few times. The chain recombines TRBV20-1 with TRBJ2-3; no clear D. From germline, CDR1 is DFQATT and CDR2 SNEGSKA (reference sequence). V gave up 4 bases and J gave up 0 bases, with 14 bases separating them. The CDR3 totals 15 residues. CDR3 nucleotides: TGCAGTGCTATACCCCCCGCTCTTAGCACAGATACGCAGTATTTT. Amino acid sequence: CSAIPPALSTDTQYF.

The chain carries TRBV29-1 and TRBJ1-4; the D gene is possibly TRBD1 (5 bases). The CDR3 is made up of 13 amino acids. From germline, CDR1 is SQVTM and CDR2 ANQGSEA. V gave up 2 bases and J gave up 8 bases, with 12 bases separating them. The CDR3 DNA sequence: TGCAGCGTTGAAAACCAGGGAGTGGAAAAACTGTTTTTT. It encodes CSVENQGVEKLFF.

The chain has TRBV6-2 or TRBV6-3 and TRBJ2-7, with D possibly matching TRBD1 (5 bases). The V end was cut by 0 bases, the J end by 0 bases, with 12 bases between. Germline loops: CDR1 MNHEY, CDR2 SVGEGT. The CDR3 has 16 residues. The CDR3 sequence is CASSYSAGRNSYEQYF. CDR3 coding DNA: TGTGCCAGCAGTTACTCTGCAGGGCGAAACTCCTACGAGCAGTACTTC.

For this clonotype: A much larger clone is a single base away; this may be a read error. As the CDR3 is not closed by the conserved phenylalanine or tryptophan, this likely results from a read error. V gene TRBV5-5 combines with J gene TRBJ2-3; D is possibly TRBD1 (6 bases). Germline V lookup: CDR1 SGHKS, CDR2 YYEKEE (reference sequence). V was trimmed by 3 bases and J by 3 bases, leaving 17 bases between them. The CDR3 consists of 16 residues. CDR3 residues: CASSWAGTQTTDTQYL. The CDR3 nucleotides read TGTGCCAGCAGCTGGGCCGGGACACAAACAACAGATACGCAGTATTTA.

This clonotype appeared a few times. The chain joins TRBV10-3 to TRBJ1-1, with 7 bases lining up with TRBD1. Looked up from germline, CDR1 is ENHRY and CDR2 is SYGVKD. The CDR3 extends over 14 amino acids. J was trimmed by 1 base and V by 10 bases; bases with no gene match: 9. Here the CDR3 DNA reads TGTGCCACCAGAGCCGGGACAGCGAACACTGAAGCTTTCTTT. Translation gives CATRAGTANTEAFF.

This clonotype was recorded once. The chain is built from TRBV25-1 and TRBJ2-3; D unresolved. The CDR3 extends over 14 amino acids. The germline V gene has CDR1 MGHDK and CDR2 SYGVNS. V dropped 1 base and J dropped 2 bases, with 7 bases sitting between them. CDR3 residues: CASSEWAVTDTQYF. The CDR3 DNA is TGTGCCAGCAGTGAATGGGCCGTCACAGATACGCAGTATTTT.

The chain uses TRBV9 and TRBJ2-1, with a weak D call TRBD2 (6 bases). V gave up 0 bases and J gave up 3 bases, with 10 bases separating them. The length of the CDR3 is 15 residues. The germline CDR1 and CDR2 sequences are SGDLS and YYNGEE. The CDR3 region is CASSVAGDLYNEQFF. CDR3 DNA sequence: TGTGCCAGCAGCGTAGCGGGGGACCTCTACAATGAGCAGTTCTTC. Filled out from reference TRBV9 and TRBJ2-1, the complete variable domain reads DSGVTQTPKHLITATGQRVTLRCSPRSGDLSVYWYQQSLDQGLQFLIQYYNGEERAKGNILERFSAQQFPDLHSELNLSSLELGDSALYFCASSVAGDLYNEQFFGPGTRLTVL.

In its sample, this clonotype was seen many times. The J gene is TRBJ1-5, the V gene TRBV3-1; no reliable D call. This CDR3 contains 14 residues. V lost 1 base, J lost 7 bases, and 11 bases lay in between. CDR1 is LGHDT, CDR2 YNNKEL, per germline (reference sequence). The CDR3 loop is CASSQALRDQPQHF. In DNA, the CDR3 is TGTGCCAGCAGCCAAGCCTTGAGAGACCAGCCCCAGCATTTT.